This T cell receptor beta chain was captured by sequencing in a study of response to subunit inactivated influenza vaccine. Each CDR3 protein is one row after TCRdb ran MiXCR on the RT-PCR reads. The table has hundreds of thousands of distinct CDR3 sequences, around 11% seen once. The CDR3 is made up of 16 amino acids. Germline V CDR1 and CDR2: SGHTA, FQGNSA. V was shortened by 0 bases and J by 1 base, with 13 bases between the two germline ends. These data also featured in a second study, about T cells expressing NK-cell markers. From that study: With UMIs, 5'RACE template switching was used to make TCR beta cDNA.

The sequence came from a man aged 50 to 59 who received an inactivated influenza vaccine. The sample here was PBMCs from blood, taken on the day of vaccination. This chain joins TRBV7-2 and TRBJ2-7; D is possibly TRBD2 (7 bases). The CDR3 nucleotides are TGTGCCAGCAGCTTAGCAGGGGGGGGCGCGTCCTACGAGCAGTACTTC. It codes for CASSLAGGGASYEQYF.